This TCR beta chain was obtained from a study of control samples from healthy donors and cancer patients. Between the trimmed V and J ends, which lost 8 bases and 5 bases, there was a span of 18 bases. Germline lookup yields CDR1 SNHLY and CDR2 FYNNEI. The CDR3 is 14 residues long. TCRdb's table, derived via immunoSEQ multiplex PCR, lists solely in-frame clones and lacks some. The sample holds about 140,000 clones, 80% to 95% seen once. The origin of this receptor is a man aged 30-40 years in good health. V is TRBV2 and J is TRBJ1-2; possibly TRBD1 for D (6 bases). Material for sequencing was blood. CDR3 loop: CASSVGRGGYGYTF. DNA of the CDR3: TGTGCCAGCTCCGTCGGGCGAGGGGGATATGGCTACACCTTC.